The 11 T cell receptor beta chains below all came from one sample that was sequenced in a study of cytomegalovirus exposure and HLA in healthy donors. The PCR ran on 60 Vbeta and 13 Jbeta primers. The assay was immunoSEQ multiplex PCR, and TCRdb's table has in-frame clones only and misses some. The sample comprises under 130,000 clones, around three quarters of which are singletons, and about 2.5% rests with the top ten. The sequenced material came from PBMCs. The receptor source for this set is a man in his fifties or sixties in good health and CMV-seropositive.

The chain links TRBV27 to TRBJ2-5, with TRBD1 identical over 9 bases. The CDR3 spans 15 residues. V gave up 5 bases and J gave up 5 bases; unmatched junction bases: 9. The germline gives CDR1 MNHEY, CDR2 SMNVEV (reference sequence). In nucleotides, the CDR3 is TGTGCCAGCAGTCGCTGGGGACAGGGCGGCGAGACCCAGTACTTC. As protein: CASSRWGQGGETQYF.

The chain carries TRBV2 and TRBJ1-2; D remains unclear. The V gene's germline CDR1 is SNHLY and CDR2 FYNNEI. This CDR3 comprises 13 residues. V shed 6 bases and J shed 11 bases, with 19 bases lying between them. This CDR3 reads CASSFEPPVRYTF. CDR3 DNA: TGTGCCAGCAGCTTCGAACCCCCCGTGAGGTACACCTTC.

V and J are TRBV5-1 and TRBJ2-5; 8 bases line up with TRBD1. The assigned J gene may be wrong: the sequence end matches TRBJ2-7 better. CDR1 and CDR2 from the germline V gene are SGHRS and YFSETQ. This CDR3 region has 13 residues. The CDR3 spells CASGQGATYEQYF. DNA of the CDR3: TGCGCCAGCGGGCAGGGGGCGACCTACGAGCAGTACTTC.

The chain links TRBV18 to TRBJ1-4; 7 nucleotides agree with TRBD1. J lost 6 bases, V lost 4 bases, and 2 bases had no gene match. Germline V gene data show CDR1 as KGHSH and CDR2 as LQKENI. The CDR3 totals 13 residues. CDR3 loop: CASSQGADEKLFF. The CDR3 nucleotides are TGTGCCAGCTCACAGGGGGCGGATGAAAAACTGTTTTTT.

The genes are TRBV6-5 and TRBJ2-7; the match to TRBD1 covers 10 bases. V lost 6 bases and J lost 6; bases outside the gene matches: 11. In germline, CDR1 is MNHEY, CDR2 SVGAGI. The CDR3 has 15 residues. Written as DNA, the CDR3 is TGTGCCAGCAGCTCAGTAGGGACAGGGGCTTTCGAGCAGTACTTC. Its protein is CASSSVGTGAFEQYF.

The V and J genes are TRBV15 and TRBJ1-5; a weak D match, TRBD1 (5 bases). Germline lookup yields CDR1 LNHNV and CDR2 YYDKDF (reference sequence). The CDR3 contains 17 residues. The V end was cut by 1 base, the J end by 7 bases, with 20 bases between. The CDR3 loop reads CATSRALVGAPRQPQHF. In DNA form, the CDR3 reads TGTGCCACCAGCAGAGCCTTGGTAGGGGCGCCCAGGCAGCCCCAGCATTTT. Supplemented by reference TRBV15 and TRBJ1-5, the full variable domain reads DAMVIQNPRYQVTQFGKPVTLSCSQTLNHNVMYWYQQKSSQAPKLLFHYYDKDFNNEADTPDNFQSRRPNTSFCFLDIRSPGLGDTAMYLCATSRALVGAPRQPQHFGDGTRLSIL.

The chain carries TRBV18 and TRBJ1-2; TRBD1 might be the D (5 bases). The CDR3 is 14 amino acids. Germline CDR1 KGHSH, CDR2 LQKENI. V was cut by 6 bases and J by 6 bases, with 17 bases left in between. The CDR3 here is CASSPQRGGNGYTF. The CDR3 bases are TGTGCCAGCTCCCCCCAACGCGGGGGTAATGGCTACACCTTC.

In DNA, the CDR3 is TGCGCCAGCAGCTCCACTAGCGGGAGTAGATCCTACAATGAGCAGTTCTTC. Translated, it gives CASSSTSGSRSYNEQFF. This chain joins TRBV5-1 and TRBJ2-1; 11 bases line up with TRBD2. The CDR3 loop spans 17 amino acids. Per germline, CDR1 SGHRS and CDR2 YFSETQ. V dropped 3 bases and J dropped 1; count of bases not matched to a gene: 6. Variable domain in full (rest from reference TRBV5-1 and TRBJ2-1): KAGVTQTPRYLIKTRGQQVTLSCSPISGHRSVSWYQQTPGQGLQFLFEYFSETQRNKGNFPGRFSGRQFSNSRSEMNVSTLELGDSALYLCASSSTSGSRSYNEQFFGPGTRLTVL.

The rearrangement uses TRBV15 and TRBJ2-7; 7 bases match TRBD2. The CDR3 is 16 amino acids. V lost 0 bases, J lost 0 bases, and 5 bases stayed unmatched. CDR1 is LNHNV and CDR2 is YYDKDF in the germline V gene (reference sequence). CDR3 sequence reads: CATSRDLASGSYEQYF. The CDR3 DNA is TGTGCCACCAGCAGAGATCTGGCTAGCGGCTCCTACGAGCAGTACTTC.

This clone was seen more than once but under ten times. V gene TRBV9 combines with J gene TRBJ2-7, with 7 bases that match TRBD1. The germline CDR1 and CDR2 sequences are SGDLS and YYNGEE. The CDR3 runs to 15 residues. The J segment lost 0 bases and the V segment lost 2 bases, leaving 5 bases of the junction unmatched. DNA of the CDR3: TGTGCCAGCAGCGTCGGACAGGCCTACTCCTACGAGCAGTACTTC. Its translation: CASSVGQAYSYEQYF.

Only a few counts were recorded for this clone. The chain carries TRBV7-3 and TRBJ2-5, with D possibly being TRBD1 (5 bases). The ends were cut back, 2 bases at V and 4 bases at J, with 14 bases in the middle. CDR1 is SGHTA and CDR2 is FQGTGA in the germline V gene. The CDR3 is made up of 15 amino acids. The CDR3 region is CASSLSGQGGETQYF. CDR3 bases: TGTGCCAGCAGCTTATCCGGGCAGGGCGGAGAGACCCAGTACTTC.